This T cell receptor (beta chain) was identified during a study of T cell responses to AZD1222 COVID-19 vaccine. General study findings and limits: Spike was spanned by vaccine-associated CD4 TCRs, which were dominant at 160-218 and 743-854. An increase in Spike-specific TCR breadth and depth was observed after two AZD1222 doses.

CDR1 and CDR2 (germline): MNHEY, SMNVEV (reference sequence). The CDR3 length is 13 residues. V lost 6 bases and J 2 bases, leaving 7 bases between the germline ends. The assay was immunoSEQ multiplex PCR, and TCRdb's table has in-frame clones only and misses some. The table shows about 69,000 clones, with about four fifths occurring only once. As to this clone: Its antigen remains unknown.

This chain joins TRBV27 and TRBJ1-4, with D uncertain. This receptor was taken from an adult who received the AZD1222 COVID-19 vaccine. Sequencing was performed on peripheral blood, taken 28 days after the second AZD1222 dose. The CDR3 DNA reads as TGTGCCAGCAGGGCGTACACTAATGAAAAACTGTTTTTT. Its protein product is CASRAYTNEKLFF. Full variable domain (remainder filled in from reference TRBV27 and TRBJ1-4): EAQVTQNPRYLITVTGKKLTVTCSQNMNHEYMSWYRQDPGLGLRQIYYSMNVEVTDKGDVPEGYKVSRKEKRNFPLILESPSPNQTSLYFCASRAYTNEKLFFGSGTQLSVL.